The rows below give T cell receptor beta chains drawn from one sample of a study of cytomegalovirus exposure and HLA in healthy donors. Produced via immunoSEQ multiplex PCR; TCRdb's table is partial and in-frame only. The data hold over 100,000 clones, with around 67% observed a single time. Input material: PBMCs. These receptors were collected from a woman aged 40 to 50 in good health and CMV-seropositive. CDR3s include the opening cysteine and the closing phenylalanine or tryptophan. Each record gives: J gene, D gene, clone size, V gene, CDR3 DNA, CDR3 protein. D genes are given only for firm matches. The size of a clone is reported for some rows only, either as once, few or many, or as a class for expanded clones.

TRBJ1-3 | - | - | TRBV10-3 | TGTGCCATCAGTAGTATTACAGGGCGGACTGGAAACACCATATATTTT | CAISSITGRTGNTIYF
TRBJ2-6 | - | few | TRBV4-2 | TGTGCCAGCAGCCAAGATGACAGCTCTGGGGCCAACGTCCTGACTTTC | CASSQDDSSGANVLTF
TRBJ2-7 | - | - | TRBV7-2 | TGTGCCAGCAGACCAACAGAATATGAGACCTACGAGCAGTACTTC | CASRPTEYETYEQYF
TRBJ2-4 | TRBD1 | - | TRBV2 | TGTGCCAGCATTCCGGACAGGGAAGTCAAAAACATTCAGTACTTC | CASIPDREVKNIQYF
TRBJ2-7 | TRBD2 | few | TRBV7-8 | TGTGCCAGCAGCCCTCGGACTAGCGGGTCCTACGAGCAGTACTTC | CASSPRTSGSYEQYF
TRBJ2-2 | TRBD2 | - | TRBV27 | TGTGCCAGCAGTCCCCTGCGGGAGGGCCGAGGCGGGGAGCTGTTTTTT | CASSPLREGRGGELFF
TRBJ2-3 | - | - | TRBV30 | TGTGCCTGGAGTGAGGGGGCAGATACGCAGTATTTT | CAWSEGADTQYF
TRBJ1-5 | TRBD1 | - | TRBV6-6 | TGTGCCAGCAGCTGGGACAGCTATAATCAGCCCCAGCATTTT | CASSWDSYNQPQHF
TRBJ1-2 | TRBD1 | - | TRBV19 | TGTGCCAGTAGCCCCGACAGGGGAAACTATGGCTACACCTTC | CASSPDRGNYGYTF
TRBJ2-6 | - | - | TRBV28 | TGTGCCAGCAGTTTAGGCAATTCTTGGGCGGGGGCCAACGTCCTGACTTTC | CASSLGNSWAGANVLTF
TRBJ1-2 | - | - | TRBV6-5 | TGTGCCAGCAGTTCCCAAATTGGATTCTCCCCGGGGGGCTACACCTTC | CASSSQIGFSPGGYTF
TRBJ2-5 | - | - | TRBV12-2 | TGTGCAAGTCGCTTAGCGTGCACAGGGGGCCAGACCCAGTACTTC | CASRLACTGGQTQYF
TRBJ2-1 | TRBD1 | - | TRBV9 | TGTGCCAGCAGCGGGGACAGGGTACTTACGGGCAATGAGCAGTTCTTC | CASSGDRVLTGNEQFF
TRBJ1-5 | TRBD1 | - | TRBV19 | TGTGCCAGTAGTACCGTCCGGAGGGGGCTGAACCAGCCCCAGCATTTT | CASSTVRRGLNQPQHF
TRBJ1-6 | - | - | TRBV4-1 | TGCGCCAGCAGCCAAGATCTATTTCTTGGGGGGACTTATAATTCACCCCTCCACTTT | CASSQDLFLGGTYNSPLHF
TRBJ2-5 | TRBD2 | - | TRBV5-1 | TGCGCCAGCAGCCCTGGGACTAGCGGGGGCCGGGGGACCCAGTACTTC | CASSPGTSGGRGTQYF
TRBJ2-6 | - | - | TRBV5-6 | TGTGCCAGCAGCTCCCAGGGGAGTGGGGCCAACGTCCTGACTTTC | CASSSQGSGANVLTF
TRBJ1-2 | - | - | TRBV6-6 | TGTGCCAGCAGTTACTCGAGCCAGGGTAGCTACACCTTC | CASSYSSQGSYTF
TRBJ1-3 | TRBD1 | few | TRBV9 | TGTGCCAGCAGCGCGCAGGTGACAGGGAATCGAAACACCATATATTTT | CASSAQVTGNRNTIYF
TRBJ1-5 | TRBD1 | - | TRBV18 | TGTGCCAGCTCACCGGGGACAGGTGGGGATCAGCCCCAGCATTTT | CASSPGTGGDQPQHF
TRBJ2-7 | TRBD2 | - | TRBV4-1 | TGCGCCAGCAGCCAGGCCACTAGCGGGGGAGCCTACGAGCAGTACTTC | CASSQATSGGAYEQYF
TRBJ1-5 | TRBD1 | - | TRBV28 | TGTGCCAGCAGTTCTTACGGACAGGGCAATCAGCCCCAGCATTTT | CASSSYGQGNQPQHF
TRBJ2-1 | - | - | TRBV29-1 | TGCAGCGTTGCCGGGGGTACTTCATACAATGAGCAGTTCTTC | CSVAGGTSYNEQFF
TRBJ1-1 | - | - | TRBV6-5 | TGTGCCAGCAGTCGAGGGTGGAACACTGAAGCTTTCTTT | CASSRGWNTEAFF
TRBJ1-3 | - | - | TRBV4-3 | TGCGCCAGCAGCCAGTTATCTGGAAACACCATATATTTT | CASSQLSGNTIYF
TRBJ1-5 | - | once | TRBV2 | TGTGCCAGCAGTGAGTCGGGGTATAGCAATCAGCCCCAGCATTTT | CASSESGYSNQPQHF
TRBJ2-3 | - | - | TRBV5-1 | TGCGCCAGCAGCTTGTACAGGGAGGGGGATACGCAGTATTTT | CASSLYREGDTQYF
TRBJ1-1 | TRBD1 | - | TRBV4-2 | TGTGCTAGCAGCCAAGGGACAGGAGACACTGAAGCTTTCTTT | CASSQGTGDTEAFF
TRBJ2-7 | - | - | TRBV4-3 | TGCGCCAGCAGCCAGGGCCTGTCCTACGAGCAGTACTTC | CASSQGLSYEQYF
TRBJ2-3 | TRBD1 | once | TRBV5-1 | TGCGCCAGCAGCTTGGAAACGGGACAGTATACGCAGTATTTT | CASSLETGQYTQYF
TRBJ2-2 | - | - | TRBV2 | TGTGCCAGCAGTGAAGCACAACGAGGGGAGCTGTTTTTT | CASSEAQRGELFF
TRBJ1-5 | - | few | TRBV4-3 | TGCGCCAGCAGCCAATCAGGAGGGGACCAGCCCCAGCATTTT | CASSQSGGDQPQHF
TRBJ2-7 | TRBD1 | - | TRBV5-1 | TGCGCCAGCAGCTTGACTACTGGGACAGGGAGGGAGGAGCAGTACTTC | CASSLTTGTGREEQYF
TRBJ1-1 | - | - | TRBV19 | TGTGCCAGTAGTGCAAGACAGCGGGCACGAGGCACTGAAGCTTTCTTT | CASSARQRARGTEAFF
TRBJ2-1 | - | - | TRBV7-9 | TGTGCCAGCAGCAGGGGGTCCCCCTACAATGAGCAGTTCTTC | CASSRGSPYNEQFF
TRBJ1-1 | - | - | TRBV2 | TGTGCCAGCAGCGCGGTCCCTAGCGGCGCTGAAGCTTTCTTT | CASSAVPSGAEAFF
TRBJ2-7 | TRBD2 | - | TRBV5-4 | TGTGCCAGCAGGGATATTAGCGGGAGCTACGAGCAGTACTTC | CASRDISGSYEQYF
TRBJ2-3 | TRBD2 | - | TRBV4-2 | TGTGCCAGCAGCCTCGCTAGTAGCGGGGGGTACACAGATACGCAGTATTTT | CASSLASSGGYTDTQYF
TRBJ2-5 | - | - | TRBV18 | TGTGCCAGCTCACCGGTCAGGGAGGTGCAAGAGACCCAGTACTTC | CASSPVREVQETQYF
TRBJ2-7 | - | - | TRBV28 | TGTGCCAGCAGTCGGGGGTCCTACGAGCAGTACTTC | CASSRGSYEQYF
TRBJ2-5 | - | once | TRBV6-5 | TGTGCCAGCAGAACGACAGGGCGGGAGGCCCAGTACTTC | CASRTTGREAQYF
TRBJ2-7 | TRBD1 | - | TRBV7-9 | TGTGCCAGCAGCACCCCGGACAGGGGCGAGCCTTACGAGCAGTACTTC | CASSTPDRGEPYEQYF